This TCR beta chain stems from a study of T cell changes during pregnancy in multiple sclerosis. TCRdb's table, derived via immunoSEQ multiplex PCR, lists solely in-frame clones and lacks some. The sample includes 90,000 or so clones, roughly nine tenths of them seen just once. Sequencing was performed on PBMCs, taken in the first trimester of pregnancy. The sequence came from a female donor in good health, serving as a control in a pregnancy study. Some clones in this sample may be carry-over from other donors' samples.

The CDR3 DNA is TGTGCCAGCAGTGAAAGGTGGACTTCCTACAATGAGCAGTTCTTC. This sequence encodes CASSERWTSYNEQFF. The chain employs TRBV2 and TRBJ2-1; weak D call: TRBD2 (5 bases). CDR1 is SNHLY and CDR2 is FYNNEI in the germline V gene. Trimming removed 2 bases at V and 1 base at J, with 9 bases between. The CDR3 extends over 15 amino acids. Supplemented by reference TRBV2 and TRBJ2-1, the full variable domain reads EPEVTQTPSHQVTQMGQEVILRCVPISNHLYFYWYRQILGQKVEFLVSFYNNEISEKSEIFDDQFSVERPDGSNFTLKIRSTKLEDSAMYFCASSERWTSYNEQFFGPGTRLTVL.